This T cell receptor beta chain was sequenced for a study of T cell repertoires in cytomegalovirus infection. Background on the study: The study used recently identified HLA-C-restricted and well-studied HLA-B-restricted CMV epitopes. A matching HLA type, together with CMV infection, was signaled by public TCR beta signatures. Findings and caveats of the study: HLA-C-restricted TCR beta clonotypes specific for CMV led the ex vivo response. Based on cumulative public TCR beta family frequency, carriers of CMV plus the relevant HLA were identified.

The V and J ends lost 3 bases and 1 base respectively, with 12 bases between them. The CDR3 runs 15 residues. Germline lookup yields CDR1 SGHTA and CDR2 FQGNSA. Points on this clonotype: Its target is unknown.

MiXCR, run by TCRdb on the reads, gives a single entry per CDR3 protein. The sample lists a few hundred thousand distinct CDR3 sequences; roughly 43% were seen once. This sample comprised cultured PBMCs, obtained from culture after CMV antigen stimulation. This rearrangement joins TRBV7-2 to TRBJ1-1; the D is unclear. This clonotype originated in a human donor in good health (CMV status not recorded). Some clones in this sample may be carry-over from other donors' samples. The CDR3 bases are TGTGCCAGCAGCTTTAGTCTGGGGAAGAACACTGAAGCTTTCTTT. This gives the protein CASSFSLGKNTEAFF.